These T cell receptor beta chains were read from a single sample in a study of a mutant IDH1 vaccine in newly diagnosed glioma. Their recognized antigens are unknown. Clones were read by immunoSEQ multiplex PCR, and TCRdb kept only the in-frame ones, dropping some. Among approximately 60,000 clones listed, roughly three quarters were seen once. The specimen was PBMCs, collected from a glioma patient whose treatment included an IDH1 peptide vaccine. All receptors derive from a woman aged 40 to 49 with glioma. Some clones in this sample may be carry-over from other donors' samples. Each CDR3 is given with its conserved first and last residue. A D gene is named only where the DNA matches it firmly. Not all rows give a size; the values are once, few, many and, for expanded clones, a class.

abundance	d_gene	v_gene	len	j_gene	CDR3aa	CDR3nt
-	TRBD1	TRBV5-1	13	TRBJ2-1	CASSLGGANEQFF	TGCGCCAGCAGCTTAGGGGGCGCGAATGAGCAGTTCTTC
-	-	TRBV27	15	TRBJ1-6	CASSLQGSYNSPLHF	TGTGCCAGCAGTTTGCAGGGCTCCTATAATTCACCCCTCCACTTT
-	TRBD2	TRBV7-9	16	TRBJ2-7	CASSLGLAGGPYEQYF	TGTGCCAGCAGCTTAGGGCTAGCGGGGGGACCCTACGAGCAGTACTTC
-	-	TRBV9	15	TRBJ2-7	CASSVGGADQYEQYF	TGTGCCAGCAGCGTAGGGGGGGCGGACCAATACGAGCAGTACTTC
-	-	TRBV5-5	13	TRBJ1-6	CASNREDNSPLHF	TGTGCCAGTAATCGGGAGGACAATTCACCCCTCCACTTT
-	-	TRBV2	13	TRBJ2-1	CASSGLAWNEQFF	TGTGCCAGCAGTGGGCTAGCTTGGAATGAGCAGTTCTTC
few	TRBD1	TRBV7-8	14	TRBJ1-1	CASSPGQFNTEAFF	TGTGCCAGCAGCCCGGGACAGTTCAACACTGAAGCTTTCTTT
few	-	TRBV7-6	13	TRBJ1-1	CASSPGMNTEAFF	TGTGCCAGCAGTCCCGGGATGAACACTGAAGCTTTCTTT
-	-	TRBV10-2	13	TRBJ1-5	CASGSLTNQPQHF	TGCGCCAGCGGAAGCCTGACAAACCAGCCCCAGCATTTT
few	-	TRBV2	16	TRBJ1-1	CASTGGRGRTNTEAFF	TGTGCCAGCACCGGAGGCCGGGGTAGGACGAACACTGAAGCTTTCTTT
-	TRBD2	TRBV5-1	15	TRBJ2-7	CASSVVAGGSYEQYF	TGCGCCAGCAGCGTCGTAGCGGGGGGATCCTACGAGCAGTACTTC
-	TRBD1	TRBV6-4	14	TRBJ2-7	CASSDGTEFYEQYF	TGTGCCAGCAGCGACGGGACAGAGTTCTACGAGCAGTACTTC
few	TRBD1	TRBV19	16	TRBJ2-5	CASRPRDRGLQETQYF	TGTGCCAGTAGGCCACGGGACAGGGGGTTGCAAGAGACCCAGTACTTC
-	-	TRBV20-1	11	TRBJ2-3	CSAVWADTQYF	TGCAGTGCGGTGTGGGCAGATACGCAGTATTTT
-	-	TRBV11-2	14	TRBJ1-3	CASSPGTSGNTIYF	TGTGCCAGCAGCCCGGGGACCTCTGGAAACACCATATATTTT
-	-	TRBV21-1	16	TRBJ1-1	CASSKGRAGTNTEAFF	TGTGCCAGCAGCAAAGGGAGGGCGGGAACGAACACTGAAGCTTTCTTT
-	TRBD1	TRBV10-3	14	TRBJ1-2	CAITAGTANYGYTF	TGTGCCATCACAGCTGGGACAGCTAACTATGGCTACACCTTC
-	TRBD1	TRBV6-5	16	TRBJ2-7	CASSYSIGDRGNEQYF	TGTGCCAGCAGTTACTCGATTGGGGACAGGGGGAACGAGCAGTACTTC
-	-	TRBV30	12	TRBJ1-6	CACTRDNSPLHF	TGTGCCTGCACTCGAGATAATTCACCCCTCCACTTT
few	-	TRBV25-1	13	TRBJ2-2	CASSSPGIGELFF	TGTGCCAGCAGTTCCCCAGGGATCGGGGAGCTGTTTTTT
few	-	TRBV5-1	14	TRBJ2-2	CASSLNGGTGELFF	TGCGCCAGCAGCTTAAATGGCGGCACCGGGGAGCTGTTTTTT
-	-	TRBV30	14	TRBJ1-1	CAWSVRSGGTEAFF	TGTGCCTGGAGTGTCCGGTCTGGGGGGACTGAAGCTTTCTTT
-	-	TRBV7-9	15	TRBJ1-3	CASSLSVSSGNTIYF	TGTGCCAGCAGCTTAAGCGTAAGCTCTGGAAACACCATATATTTT
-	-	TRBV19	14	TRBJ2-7	CASTDGGAPYEQYF	TGTGCCAGTACCGATGGAGGGGCCCCCTACGAGCAGTACTTC
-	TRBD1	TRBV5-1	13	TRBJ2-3	CASKVQGTDTQYF	TGCGCCAGCAAAGTACAGGGGACAGATACGCAGTATTTT
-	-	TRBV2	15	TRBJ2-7	CASSAGHWSSYEQYF	TGTGCCAGCAGCGCGGGACATTGGAGCTCCTACGAGCAGTACTTC
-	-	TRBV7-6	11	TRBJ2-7	CASSSDYEQYF	TGTGCCAGCAGCAGCGACTACGAGCAGTACTTC
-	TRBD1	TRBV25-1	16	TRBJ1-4	CASSDGGTGLGEKLFF	TGTGCCAGCAGTGATGGGGGGACAGGTTTAGGCGAAAAACTGTTTTTT
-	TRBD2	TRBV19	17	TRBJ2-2	CASLNMGLAGFTGELFF	TGTGCCAGCCTCAATATGGGACTAGCGGGCTTCACCGGGGAGCTGTTTTTT
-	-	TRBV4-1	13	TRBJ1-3	CASKPVGTDTIYF	TGCGCCAGCAAACCCGTCGGTACGGACACCATATATTTT
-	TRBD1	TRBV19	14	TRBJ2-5	CASSYTGGQETQYF	TGTGCCAGTAGTTACACAGGGGGCCAAGAGACCCAGTACTTC
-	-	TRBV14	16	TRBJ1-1	CASRPLGFNHDTEAFF	TGTGCCAGCAGGCCCCTCGGATTCAATCACGACACTGAAGCTTTCTTT
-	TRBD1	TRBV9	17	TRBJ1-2	CASSVGTGGLANYGYTF	TGTGCCAGCAGCGTAGGAACAGGGGGGTTAGCTAACTATGGCTACACCTTC
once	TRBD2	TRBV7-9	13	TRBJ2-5	CASSLTSGETQYF	TGTGCCAGCAGCTTAACTAGCGGGGAGACCCAGTACTTC
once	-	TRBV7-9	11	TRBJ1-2	CALSQGSGYTF	TGTGCCCTCTCGCAGGGGTCTGGCTACACCTTC
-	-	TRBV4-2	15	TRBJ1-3	CASSQDNTGGNTIYF	TGTGCCAGCAGCCAAGATAATACAGGGGGAAACACCATATATTTT
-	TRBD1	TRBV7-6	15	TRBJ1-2	CASSLVVGTGTGYTF	TGTGCCAGCAGCTTAGTTGTCGGGACAGGGACTGGCTACACCTTC
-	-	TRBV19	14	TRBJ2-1	CASREGDRTVEQFF	TGTGCCAGCCGTGAGGGGGACCGAACAGTTGAGCAGTTCTTC
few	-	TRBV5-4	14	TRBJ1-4	CASSSGTTNEKLFF	TGTGCCAGCAGCTCAGGGACAACTAATGAAAAACTGTTTTTT
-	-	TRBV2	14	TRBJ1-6	CASSEWGTHSPLHF	TGTGCCAGCAGTGAATGGGGGACGCATTCACCCCTCCACTTT
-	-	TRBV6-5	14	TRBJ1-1	CASSNRQENAEAFF	TGTGCCAGCAGTAACCGCCAGGAAAACGCTGAAGCTTTCTTT
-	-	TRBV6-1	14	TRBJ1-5	CASRGGGSNQPQHF	TGTGCCAGCAGGGGGGGTGGTAGCAATCAGCCCCAGCATTTT
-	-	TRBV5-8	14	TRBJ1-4	CASSLDGTQQKLFF	TGTGCCAGCAGCTTGGACGGGACCCAGCAAAAACTGTTTTTT
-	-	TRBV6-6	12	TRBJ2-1	CASSLTMGEQFF	TGTGCCAGCAGTCTCACGATGGGTGAGCAGTTCTTC
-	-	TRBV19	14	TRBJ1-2	CASTSSGGAYGYTF	TGTGCCAGTACCTCTTCCGGGGGGGCCTATGGCTACACCTTC
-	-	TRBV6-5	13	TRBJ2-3	CASSYASGATQYF	TGTGCCAGCAGTTACGCCTCGGGGGCTACGCAGTATTTT
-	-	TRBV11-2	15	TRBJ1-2	CASSSPLGAGYGYTF	TGTGCCAGCAGCTCCCCCCTAGGGGCCGGGTATGGCTACACCTTC
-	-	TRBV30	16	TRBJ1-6	CAWSVWASSYNSPLHF	TGTGCCTGGAGTGTGTGGGCTAGCTCCTATAATTCACCCCTCCACTTT
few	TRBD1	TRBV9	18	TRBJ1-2	CASSVVGQGDIIDYGYTF	TGTGCCAGCAGCGTAGTGGGACAGGGGGATATCATTGACTATGGCTACACCTTC
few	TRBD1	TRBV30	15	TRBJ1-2	CAWSVKTGGFYGYTF	TGTGCCTGGAGTGTAAAGACAGGGGGGTTTTATGGCTACACCTTC
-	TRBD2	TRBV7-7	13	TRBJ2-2	CASGTGGAGELFF	TGTGCTAGCGGAACGGGGGGGGCCGGGGAGCTGTTTTTT
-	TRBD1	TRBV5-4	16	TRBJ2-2	CASSPLTGEDPGELFF	TGTGCCAGCAGCCCCTTGACAGGGGAGGACCCCGGGGAGCTGTTTTTT
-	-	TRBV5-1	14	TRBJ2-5	CASSAGGAQETQYF	TGCGCCAGCAGCGCTGGGGGGGCGCAAGAGACCCAGTACTTC
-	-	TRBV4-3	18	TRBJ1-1	CASSQEFGSSLLYTEAFF	TGCGCCAGCAGCCAAGAGTTCGGATCGTCGCTCCTGTACACTGAAGCTTTCTTT
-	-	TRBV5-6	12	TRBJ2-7	CASTQQSYEQYF	TGTGCCAGCACCCAACAGTCCTACGAGCAGTACTTC